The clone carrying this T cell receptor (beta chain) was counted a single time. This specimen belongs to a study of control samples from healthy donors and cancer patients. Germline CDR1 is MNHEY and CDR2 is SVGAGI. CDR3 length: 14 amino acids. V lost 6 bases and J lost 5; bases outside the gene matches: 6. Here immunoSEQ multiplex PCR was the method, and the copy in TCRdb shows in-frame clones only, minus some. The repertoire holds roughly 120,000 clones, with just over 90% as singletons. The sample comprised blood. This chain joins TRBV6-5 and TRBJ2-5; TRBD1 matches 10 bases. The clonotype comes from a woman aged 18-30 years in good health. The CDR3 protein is CASSRQGAWETQYF. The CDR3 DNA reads TGTGCCAGCAGCAGACAGGGGGCCTGGGAGACCCAGTACTTC.